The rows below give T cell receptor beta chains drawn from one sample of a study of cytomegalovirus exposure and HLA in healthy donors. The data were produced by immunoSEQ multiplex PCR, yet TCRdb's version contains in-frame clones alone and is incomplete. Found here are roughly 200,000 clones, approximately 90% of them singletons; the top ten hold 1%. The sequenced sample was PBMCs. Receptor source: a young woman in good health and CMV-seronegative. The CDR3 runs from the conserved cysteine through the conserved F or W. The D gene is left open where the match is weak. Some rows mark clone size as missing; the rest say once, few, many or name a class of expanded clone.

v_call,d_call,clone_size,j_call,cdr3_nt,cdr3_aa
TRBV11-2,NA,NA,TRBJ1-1,TGTGCCAGCAACTACAGGGATAACGGCTACCTGAACACTGAAGCTTTCTTT,CASNYRDNGYLNTEAFF
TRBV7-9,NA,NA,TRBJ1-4,TGTGCCAGCAGCCAGACCGCCCTGGACCCCCCGGGGGGGGAAAAACTGTTTTTT,CASSQTALDPPGGEKLFF
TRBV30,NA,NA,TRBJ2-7,TGTGCCTGGGCACGCCTTAAGGCGGGCGTCCCCTACGAGCAGTACTTC,CAWARLKAGVPYEQYF
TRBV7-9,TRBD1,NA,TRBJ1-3,TGTTCCAGCAGCCCGACAGGGGTAATCTCTGGAAACACCATATATTTT,CSSSPTGVISGNTIYF
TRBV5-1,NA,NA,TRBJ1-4,TGCGCCAGCAGCTTGGGGGGGGATCCTAATGAAAAACTGTTTTTT,CASSLGGDPNEKLFF
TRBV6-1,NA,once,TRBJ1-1,TGTGCCAGTGTATGGGGGCAGGCGAACACTGAAGCTTTCTTT,CASVWGQANTEAFF
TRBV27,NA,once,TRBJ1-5,TGTGCCAGCAGTTTATCGATAGGGGTGCAGCCCCAGCATTTT,CASSLSIGVQPQHF
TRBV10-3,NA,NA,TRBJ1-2,TGTGCCATCAGTGAACTGGCAGGGTCTTATGGCTACACCTTC,CAISELAGSYGYTF
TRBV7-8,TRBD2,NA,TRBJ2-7,TGTGCCAGCAGCTTAGTTGTGTGGACTAGCAGTTACGAGCAGTACTTC,CASSLVVWTSSYEQYF
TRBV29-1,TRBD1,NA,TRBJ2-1,TGCAGCGTTGACCGCCCCGGGACAGGGCTTTACAATGAGCAGTTCTTC,CSVDRPGTGLYNEQFF
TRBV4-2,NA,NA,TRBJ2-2,TGTGCCAGCAGCCCCACCCATTCAGCGAACACCGGGGAGCTGTTTTTT,CASSPTHSANTGELFF
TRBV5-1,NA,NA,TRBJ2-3,TGCGCCAGCAGTCTTACAGGGTCGGGGTCAGATACGCAGTATTTT,CASSLTGSGSDTQYF
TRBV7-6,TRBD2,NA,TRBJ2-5,TGTGCCAGCAGCGCGACTAGCGGGGGGGGAAAGACCCAGTACTTC,CASSATSGGGKTQYF
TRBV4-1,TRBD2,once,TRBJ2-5,TGCGCCAGCAGCCAAGATGGGGAGGGTTTACAAGAGACCCAGTACTTC,CASSQDGEGLQETQYF
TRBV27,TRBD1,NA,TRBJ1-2,TGTGCCAGCAGTAGACAGGGGGATAGCTACACCTTC,CASSRQGDSYTF
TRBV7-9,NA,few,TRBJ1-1,TGTGCCAGCAGCCCAGGGTCCACTGAAGCTTTCTTT,CASSPGSTEAFF
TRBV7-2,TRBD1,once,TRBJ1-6,TGTGCCAGCAGCTCTCCGCTGGGACAGCGGAGTTCACCCCTCCACTTT,CASSSPLGQRSSPLHF
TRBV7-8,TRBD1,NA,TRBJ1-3,TGTGCCAGCAGCCCCAGACGACAGGGCCACTCTGGAAACACCATATATTTT,CASSPRRQGHSGNTIYF
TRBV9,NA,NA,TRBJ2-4,TGTGCCAGCAGCCCCGCCCCAGGGAACATTCAGTACTTC,CASSPAPGNIQYF
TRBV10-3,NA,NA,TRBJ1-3,TGTGCCATCAGCAGGGAAGGTAGCCTAAACACCATATATTTT,CAISREGSLNTIYF
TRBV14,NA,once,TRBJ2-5,TGTGCCAGCAGCAAAGGTCTGTTCTTAAGGTCCGGGGAGACCCAGTACTTC,CASSKGLFLRSGETQYF
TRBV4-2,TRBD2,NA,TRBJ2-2,TGTGCCAGCAGCCAACCCCTGGCTAGCGGGAGGGGGACCGGGGAGCTGTTTTTT,CASSQPLASGRGTGELFF
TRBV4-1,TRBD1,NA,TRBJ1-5,TGCGCCAGCAGCCATGAACCAGGACAGGGGCTCCCCTGGTTGGGCAATCAGCCCCAGCATTTT,CASSHEPGQGLPWLGNQPQHF
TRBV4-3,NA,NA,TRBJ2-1,TGCGCCAGCAGCCAAGATGCGGCACGAGGGGGCAATGAGCAGTTCTTC,CASSQDAARGGNEQFF